This TCR beta chain was found in a study of CD8+CD57+ T cells in acquired aplastic anemia. Individuals selected for sequencing had exhibited CD8+CD57+ cell expansion on flow cytometry. This clonotype showed up many times. Its antigen is unidentified. Profiling that covered TCR beta VDJ and CDR3 relied on genomic DNA as its template. TCRdb independently ran MiXCR on the reads; one entry per CDR3 protein. This sample has about 20,000 distinct CDR3 sequences; about two fifths occur once, and the top ten carry 70% to 90%. With 1 base removed from V and 5 bases from J, the gap between germline ends came to 13 bases. Germline values: CDR1 DFQATT, CDR2 SNEGSKA (reference sequence). The CDR3 spans 14 residues. Whole-study results and caveats: Total CD4+ and CD8+ pools in patients were more diverse than the CD8+CD57+ cells of those patients.

Sequences were obtained from CD8+CD57+ T cells sorted from PBMCs. Subset meaning: bead-enriched CD8+CD57+ effector memory T cells from SAA patients. The receptor was derived from a human donor with aplastic anemia. This chain connects TRBV20-1 to TRBJ2-3; perhaps TRBD2 as D (6 bases). Here the CDR3 reads CSARAMGEEDTQYF. The CDR3 DNA sequence: TGCAGTGCTAGAGCGATGGGGGAGGAAGATACGCAGTATTTT.